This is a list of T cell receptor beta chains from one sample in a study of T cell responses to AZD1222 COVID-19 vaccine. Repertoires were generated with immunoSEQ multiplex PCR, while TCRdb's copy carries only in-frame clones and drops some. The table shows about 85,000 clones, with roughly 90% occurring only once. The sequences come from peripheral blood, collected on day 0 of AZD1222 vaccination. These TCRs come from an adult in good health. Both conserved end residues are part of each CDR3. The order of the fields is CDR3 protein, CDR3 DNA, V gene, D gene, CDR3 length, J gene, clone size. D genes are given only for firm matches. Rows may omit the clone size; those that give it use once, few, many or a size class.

CASSPPTGAASYEQYF	TGTGCCAGCTCACCACCGACCGGGGCTGCTTCCTACGAGCAGTACTTC	TRBV18	.	16	TRBJ2-7	once
CASTPRTRGYTF	TGTGCCAGCACCCCTCGCACCCGGGGGTACACCTTC	TRBV28	.	12	TRBJ1-2	.
CATSDTTGGRHTGELFF	TGTGCCACCAGTGATACTACAGGGGGCCGGCATACCGGGGAGCTGTTTTTT	TRBV24-1	TRBD1	17	TRBJ2-2	.
CASSLRQGINTGELFF	TGCGCCAGCAGCTTGCGGCAGGGGATTAACACCGGGGAGCTGTTTTTT	TRBV5-1	.	16	TRBJ2-2	.
CASSSPGTANSPLHF	TGTGCCAGCAGCTCTCCCGGGACGGCAAATTCACCCCTCCACTTT	TRBV5-4	.	15	TRBJ1-6	.
CASSPEKAGARSYEQYF	TGTGCCAGCTCACCAGAGAAGGCGGGAGCTCGGTCCTACGAGCAGTACTTC	TRBV18	TRBD2	17	TRBJ2-7	.
CASSLGGEDEKLFF	TGCGCCAGCAGCTTGGGCGGGGAGGATGAAAAACTGTTTTTT	TRBV5-1	.	14	TRBJ1-4	.
CASSPRDTETQYF	TGTGCCAGCTCTCCCCGGGACACAGAGACCCAGTACTTC	TRBV18	.	13	TRBJ2-5	.
CASRTVGTQYF	TGTGCCAGCAGGACAGTCGGGACCCAGTACTTC	TRBV6-5	.	11	TRBJ2-5	once
CSVEASGTYNEQFF	TGCAGCGTTGAGGCTAGCGGCACCTACAATGAGCAGTTCTTC	TRBV29-1	TRBD2	14	TRBJ2-1	once
CASSPGQFTDTQYF	TGTGCCAGCAGCCCTGGACAGTTCACAGATACGCAGTATTTT	TRBV5-8	.	14	TRBJ2-3	.
CASSPYYGGTENNEQFF	TGTGCCAGCAGCCCGTATTACGGTGGGACAGAGAACAATGAGCAGTTCTTC	TRBV11-2	TRBD1	17	TRBJ2-1	few
CASSVEGTNSPLHF	TGTGCCAGCAGCGTAGAAGGGACCAATTCACCCCTCCACTTT	TRBV9	.	14	TRBJ1-6	once
CASSLGDREGNTIYF	TGCGCCAGCAGCTTGGGGGACAGGGAAGGAAACACCATATATTTT	TRBV5-1	TRBD1	15	TRBJ1-3	.
CASSPDRVGNSPLHF	TGTGCCAGCTCACCCGACAGGGTCGGCAATTCACCCCTCCACTTT	TRBV18	TRBD1	15	TRBJ1-6	.
CASSGQESVGTEAFF	TGTGCCAGCAGCGGACAGGAGAGTGTGGGCACTGAAGCTTTCTTT	TRBV9	.	15	TRBJ1-1	.
CASTPQGGETRSSQYF	TGCGCCAGCACCCCCCAGGGCGGGGAAACGAGAAGTTCCCAGTACTTC	TRBV5-1	.	16	TRBJ2-5	.
CAQKGQGMTEAFF	TGCGCCCAAAAGGGACAGGGGATGACTGAAGCTTTCTTT	TRBV21-1	.	13	TRBJ1-1	once
CAWSPHLGTASSGNTIYF	TGTGCCTGGAGCCCACACCTGGGGACAGCGAGCTCTGGAAACACCATATATTTT	TRBV30	TRBD1	18	TRBJ1-3	.
CASSLSPRGGELFF	TGTGCCAGCAGTTTATCTCCCCGAGGGGGGGAGCTGTTTTTT	TRBV27	.	14	TRBJ2-2	.
CASSQDHPGQNYEQYF	TGCGCCAGCAGCCAAGATCATCCAGGGCAAAACTACGAGCAGTACTTC	TRBV4-1	.	16	TRBJ2-7	.
CATRGGQGLRGGNQPQHF	TGTGCCACCCGTGGCGGACAGGGGCTCCGAGGTGGCAATCAGCCCCAGCATTTT	TRBV24-1	TRBD1	18	TRBJ1-5	.
CASSTRTDPYNEQFF	TGTGCCAGCAGCACCCGGACAGACCCGTACAATGAGCAGTTCTTC	TRBV7-2	.	15	TRBJ2-1	.
CATSREREGYEQYF	TGTGCCACCAGCAGAGAGCGGGAGGGCTACGAGCAGTACTTC	TRBV15	TRBD2	14	TRBJ2-7	.
CASSPPSGQMNTEAFF	TGTGCCAGCAGCCCACCTAGCGGACAGATGAACACTGAAGCTTTCTTT	TRBV3-1/TRBV3-2	.	16	TRBJ1-1	.
CASSIGWNYEQYF	TGTGCCAGTAGTATCGGCTGGAACTACGAGCAGTACTTC	TRBV19	.	13	TRBJ2-7	once
CATGEQGATGELFF	TGTGCCACCGGGGAACAGGGGGCAACCGGGGAGCTGTTTTTT	TRBV6-5	TRBD1	14	TRBJ2-2	.
CASSLSGRAYNEQFF	TGTGCCAGCAGTTTAAGTGGGAGGGCCTACAATGAGCAGTTCTTC	TRBV28	TRBD2	15	TRBJ2-1	few
CASSLPPGTSQFF	TGTGCCAGCAGTCTCCCACCCGGGACTTCACAGTTCTTC	TRBV27	.	13	TRBJ2-1	.
CASSNRDSFDEQFF	TGTGCCAGCAGCAACCGGGACAGCTTCGATGAGCAGTTCTTC	TRBV5-4	TRBD1	14	TRBJ2-1	once
CASSNLTRLEPTYEQYF	TGTGCCAGCAGCAATCTCACCCGCCTAGAACCCACCTACGAGCAGTACTTC	TRBV13	.	17	TRBJ2-7	.
CASNRGRDYTEAFF	TGTGCCAGCAACCGAGGCAGGGACTACACTGAAGCTTTCTTT	TRBV2	.	14	TRBJ1-1	.
CASSHSTSGPGLAKNIQYF	TGTGCCAGCAGCCACTCGACTAGCGGCCCAGGGCTAGCCAAAAACATTCAGTACTTC	TRBV7-9	TRBD2	19	TRBJ2-4	.
CSVTTGARFYEQYF	TGCAGCGTAACAACAGGGGCCAGATTCTACGAGCAGTACTTC	TRBV29-1	TRBD1	14	TRBJ2-7	.
CASSEILLHF	TGTGCCAGCAGTGAAATTCTGCTGCATTTC	TRBV2	.	10	TRBJ2-7	.
CASSWTPGPKRDSPLHF	TGCGCCAGCAGCTGGACCCCCGGGCCTAAAAGGGATTCACCCCTCCACTTT	TRBV5-1	.	17	TRBJ1-6	.
CASSQGERHSYEQYF	TGCGCCAGCAGCCAAGGGGAGCGGCATTCCTACGAGCAGTACTTC	TRBV4-1	.	15	TRBJ2-7	.
CASSQGAGTNEKLFF	TGTGCCAGCAGCCAAGGGGCAGGGACTAATGAAAAACTGTTTTTT	TRBV3-1/TRBV3-2	.	15	TRBJ1-4	.
CASSKVGVPLREQYF	TGTGCCAGCAGCAAAGTTGGGGTACCCCTACGGGAGCAGTACTTC	TRBV21-1	.	15	TRBJ2-7	.
CASSPRTGGTGGYGYTF	TGTGCCAGCAGCCCGAGGACAGGGGGGACTGGCGGCTATGGCTACACCTTC	TRBV9	TRBD1	17	TRBJ1-2	.
CASSLRTGNNYGYTF	TGTGCCAGCAGCTTAAGGACAGGGAATAACTATGGCTACACCTTC	TRBV7-8	TRBD1	15	TRBJ1-2	.
CASSFTPFGTEAFF	TGTGCCAGCAGTTTCACCCCATTCGGAACTGAAGCTTTCTTT	TRBV27	.	14	TRBJ1-1	.
CASSYGAASYEQYF	TGTGCCAGCAGTTACGGGGCAGCTTCCTACGAGCAGTACTTC	TRBV6-5	.	14	TRBJ2-7	.
CAPLVLRLLLYEQYF	TGCGCTCCGCTCGTCCTTAGGCTATTACTCTACGAGCAGTACTTC	TRBV10-1	.	15	TRBJ2-7	.
CSARDYYGYTF	TGCAGTGCTAGAGACTACTATGGCTACACCTTC	TRBV20-1	.	11	TRBJ1-2	.
CSVVTGTGGAYEQYF	TGCAGCGTTGTAACCGGGACAGGGGGCGCGTACGAGCAGTACTTC	TRBV29-1	TRBD1	15	TRBJ2-7	few
CASSPGGGPYNEQFF	TGTGCCAGCAGCCCCGGCGGGGGACCCTACAATGAGCAGTTCTTC	TRBV7-9	TRBD2	15	TRBJ2-1	.
CASSEPERAAYEQYF	TGTGCCAGCAGTGAGCCGGAGCGGGCCGCCTACGAGCAGTACTTC	TRBV6-1	.	15	TRBJ2-7	.
CASSFEGNQPQHF	TGCGCCAGCAGCTTTGAGGGCAATCAGCCCCAGCATTTT	TRBV5-1	.	13	TRBJ1-5	.
CASRLDSYNEQFF	TGTGCCAGCAGACTAGACTCCTACAATGAGCAGTTCTTC	TRBV2	.	13	TRBJ2-1	.
CAISANPSSYNEQFF	TGTGCCATCAGTGCGAATCCGAGCTCCTACAATGAGCAGTTCTTC	TRBV10-3	.	15	TRBJ2-1	.
CASSERLTGELFF	TGTGCCAGCAGTGAGCGCCTGACCGGGGAGCTGTTTTTT	TRBV25-1	.	13	TRBJ2-2	.
CASSPKTGKGEQYF	TGTGCCAGCTCGCCAAAGACAGGGAAGGGCGAGCAGTACTTC	TRBV18	TRBD1	14	TRBJ2-7	.
CASSLDPRRAGYSYNEQFF	TGTGCCAGCAGCTTAGATCCCAGGAGAGCGGGGTACTCCTACAATGAGCAGTTCTTC	TRBV11-2	TRBD2	19	TRBJ2-1	.